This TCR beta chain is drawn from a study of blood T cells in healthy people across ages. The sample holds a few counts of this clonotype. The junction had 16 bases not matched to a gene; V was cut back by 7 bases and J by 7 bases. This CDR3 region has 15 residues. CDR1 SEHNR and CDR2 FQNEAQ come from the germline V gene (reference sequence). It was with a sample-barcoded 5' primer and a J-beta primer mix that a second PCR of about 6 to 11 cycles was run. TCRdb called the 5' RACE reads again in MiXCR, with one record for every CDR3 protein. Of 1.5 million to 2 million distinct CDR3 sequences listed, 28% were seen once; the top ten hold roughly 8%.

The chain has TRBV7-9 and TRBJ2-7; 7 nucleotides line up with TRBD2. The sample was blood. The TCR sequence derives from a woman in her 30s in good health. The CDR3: CASTSFGLDYNEQYF. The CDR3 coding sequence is TGTGCCAGCACCTCTTTCGGACTAGACTACAATGAGCAGTACTTC.